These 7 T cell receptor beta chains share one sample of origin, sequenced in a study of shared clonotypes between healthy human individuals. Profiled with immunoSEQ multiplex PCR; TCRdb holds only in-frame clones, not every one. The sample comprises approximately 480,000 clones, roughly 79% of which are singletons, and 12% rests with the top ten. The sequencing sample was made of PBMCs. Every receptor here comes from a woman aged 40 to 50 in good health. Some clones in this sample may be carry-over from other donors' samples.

CDR3 sequence reads: CASLGGRDEQFF. CDR3 in DNA: TGTGCCAGCCTAGGTGGCAGGGATGAGCAGTTCTTC. The chain recombines TRBV2 with TRBJ2-1, with D perhaps TRBD1 (5 bases). CDR3 length: 12 residues. The ends were cut back, 8 bases at V and 8 bases at J, with 13 bases in the middle. Germline V gene lookup returns CDR1 SNHLY and CDR2 FYNNEI.

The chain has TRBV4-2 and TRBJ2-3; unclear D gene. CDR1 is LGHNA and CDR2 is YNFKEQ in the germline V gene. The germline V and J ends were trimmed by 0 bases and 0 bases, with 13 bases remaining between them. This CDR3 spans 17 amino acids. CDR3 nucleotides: TGTGCCAGCAGCCAAGACTCCAGACTTTCTAGCACAGATACGCAGTATTTT. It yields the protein CASSQDSRLSSTDTQYF.

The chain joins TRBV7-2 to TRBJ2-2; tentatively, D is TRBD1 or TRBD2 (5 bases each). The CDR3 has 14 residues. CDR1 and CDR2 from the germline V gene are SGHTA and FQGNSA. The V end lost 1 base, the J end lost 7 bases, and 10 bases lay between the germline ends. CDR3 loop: CASSLDWGIGELFF. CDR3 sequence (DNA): TGTGCCAGCAGCTTAGATTGGGGGATCGGGGAGCTGTTTTTT.

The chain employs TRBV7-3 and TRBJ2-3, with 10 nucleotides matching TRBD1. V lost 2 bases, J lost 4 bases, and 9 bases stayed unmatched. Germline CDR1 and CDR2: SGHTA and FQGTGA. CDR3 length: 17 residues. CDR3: CASSLATGGLGADTQYF. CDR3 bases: TGTGCCAGCAGCTTAGCGACAGGGGGCTTAGGCGCAGATACGCAGTATTTT.

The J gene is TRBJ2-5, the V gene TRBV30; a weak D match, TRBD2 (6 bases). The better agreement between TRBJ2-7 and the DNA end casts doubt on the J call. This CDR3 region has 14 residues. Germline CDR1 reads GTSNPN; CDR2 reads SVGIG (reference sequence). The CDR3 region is CAWSVFSGSYEQYF. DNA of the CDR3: TGTGCCTGGAGTGTATTTAGCGGTTCCTACGAGCAGTACTTC.

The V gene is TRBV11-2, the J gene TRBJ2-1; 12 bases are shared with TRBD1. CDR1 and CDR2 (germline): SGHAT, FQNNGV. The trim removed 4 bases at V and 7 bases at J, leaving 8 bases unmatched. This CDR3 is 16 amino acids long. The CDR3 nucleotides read TGTGCCAGCAGCTCGTCCGGGACAGGGGGCTGGAATGAGCAGTTCTTC. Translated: CASSSSGTGGWNEQFF.

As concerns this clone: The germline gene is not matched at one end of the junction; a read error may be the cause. The CDR3 spells CASSYQHSNEQYF. CDR3 nucleotide sequence: TGTGCCAGCAGCTACCAACACTCCAACGAGCAGTACTTC. This rearrangement joins TRBV5-6 to TRBJ2-7; D is undetermined. Germline V gene lookup returns CDR1 SGHDT and CDR2 YYEEEE. The CDR3 extends over 13 amino acids.